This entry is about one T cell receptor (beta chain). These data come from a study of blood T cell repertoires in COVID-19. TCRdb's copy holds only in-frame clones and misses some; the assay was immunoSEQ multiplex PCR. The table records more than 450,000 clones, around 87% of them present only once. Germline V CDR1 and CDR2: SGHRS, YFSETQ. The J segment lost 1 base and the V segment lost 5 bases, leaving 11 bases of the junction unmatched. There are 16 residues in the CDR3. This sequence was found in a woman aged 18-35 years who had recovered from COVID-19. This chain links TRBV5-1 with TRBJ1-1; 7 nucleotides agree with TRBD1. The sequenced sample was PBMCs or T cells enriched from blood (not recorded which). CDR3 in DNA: TGCGCCAGCAGTCTTGACAGGGACGGTGAGAACACTGAAGCTTTCTTT. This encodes CASSLDRDGENTEAFF.